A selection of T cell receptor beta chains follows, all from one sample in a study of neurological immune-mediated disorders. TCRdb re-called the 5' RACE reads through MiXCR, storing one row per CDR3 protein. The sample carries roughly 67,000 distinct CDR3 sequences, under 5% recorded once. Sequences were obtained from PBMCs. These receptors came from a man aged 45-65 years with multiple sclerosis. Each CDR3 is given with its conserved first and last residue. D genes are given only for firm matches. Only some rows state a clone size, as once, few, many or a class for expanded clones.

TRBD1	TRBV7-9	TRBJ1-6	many	CASSAVLTGTDSPLHF	TGTGCCAGCAGCGCAGTCCTGACAGGGACCGATTCACCCCTCCACTTT
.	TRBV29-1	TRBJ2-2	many	CSGTNTGELFF	TGCAGCGGGACAAACACCGGGGAGCTGTTTTTT
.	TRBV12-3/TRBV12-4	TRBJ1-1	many	CASSSPPDKAFF	TGTGCCAGCAGCTCCCCGCCAGATAAAGCTTTCTTT
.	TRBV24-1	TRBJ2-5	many	CATSDFGSPQETQYF	TGTGCCACCAGTGATTTCGGCAGTCCCCAAGAGACCCAGTACTTC
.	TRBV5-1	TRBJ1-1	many	CASSLWTDLNTEAFF	TGCGCCAGCAGCTTATGGACAGACCTAAACACTGAAGCTTTCTTT
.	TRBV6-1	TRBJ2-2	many	CASSEGSAGAFGELFF	TGTGCCAGCAGTGAAGGATCGGCAGGGGCTTTCGGGGAGCTGTTTTTT
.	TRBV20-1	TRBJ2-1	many	CSARPTSSEQFF	TGCAGTGCCCGCCCAACTAGCTCTGAGCAGTTCTTC
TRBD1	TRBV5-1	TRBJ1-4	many	CASSQDPGTGGLRF	TGCGCCAGCAGCCAGGACCCCGGGACAGGGGGTCTCCGTTTT
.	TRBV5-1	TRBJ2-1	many	CASSWDSYNEQFF	TGCGCCAGCAGTTGGGACTCCTACAATGAGCAGTTCTTC
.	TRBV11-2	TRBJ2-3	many	CASSHTDTQYF	TGTGCCAGCAGTCACACAGATACGCAGTATTTT
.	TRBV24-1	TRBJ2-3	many	CATSDPTASTDTQYF	TGTGCCACCAGTGACCCCACGGCGAGCACAGATACGCAGTATTTT
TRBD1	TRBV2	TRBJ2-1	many	CASSHRGLDNEQFF	TGTGCCAGCAGCCACAGGGGGCTGGACAATGAGCAGTTCTTC
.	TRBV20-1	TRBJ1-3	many	CSARDLVSVSGNTIYF	TGCAGTGCTAGAGATCTCGTTAGTGTGTCTGGAAACACCATATATTTT
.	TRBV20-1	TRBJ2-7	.	CSAREWHTSYEQYF	TGCAGTGCTAGAGAGTGGCACACTAGCTACGAGCAGTACTTC
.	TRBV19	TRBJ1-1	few	CASSQTVANTEAFF	TGTGCCAGTAGTCAGACAGTGGCTAACACTGAAGCTTTCTTT
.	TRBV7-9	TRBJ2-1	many	CASSLGGVRRNEQFF	TGTGCCAGCAGCTTAGGCGGGGTCAGGCGCAATGAGCAGTTCTTC
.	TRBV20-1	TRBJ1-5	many	CSARAGGHVQPQHF	TGCAGTGCTAGAGCGGGCGGACATGTTCAGCCCCAGCATTTT
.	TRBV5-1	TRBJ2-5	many	CASSIQGRAQETQYF	TGCGCCAGCAGCATACAGGGTCGGGCCCAAGAGACCCAGTACTTC
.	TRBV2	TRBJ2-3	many	CASSDPQGWSTDTQYF	TGTGCCAGCAGTGACCCCCAGGGCTGGAGCACAGATACGCAGTATTTT
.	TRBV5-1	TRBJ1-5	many	CASSLVSGPGQPQHF	TGCGCCAGCAGCTTGGTGTCCGGCCCCGGGCAGCCCCAGCATTTT
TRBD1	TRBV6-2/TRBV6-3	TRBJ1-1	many	CASSYPSTGPMNTEAFF	TGTGCCAGCAGTTACCCATCGACAGGGCCCATGAACACTGAAGCTTTCTTT
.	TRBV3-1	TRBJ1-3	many	CASSRTSGGNTIYF	TGTGCCAGCAGCCGAACATCAGGGGGAAACACCATATATTTT
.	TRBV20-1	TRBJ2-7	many	CSARGWDNGVYGEQYF	TGCAGTGCTAGGGGATGGGATAACGGGGTTTACGGGGAGCAGTACTTC
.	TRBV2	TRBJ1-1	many	CASSEGENTEAFF	TGTGCCAGCAGTGAGGGCGAGAACACTGAAGCTTTCTTT
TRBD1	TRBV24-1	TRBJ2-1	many	CATSDPGQGREQFF	TGTGCCACCAGTGATCCCGGACAGGGACGTGAGCAGTTCTTC
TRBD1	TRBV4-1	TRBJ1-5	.	CASSQDTGQATSRSNQPQHF	TGCGCCAGCAGCCAAGATACGGGACAGGCGACGTCCCGGAGCAATCAGCCCCAGCATTTT
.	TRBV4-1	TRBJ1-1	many	CASSQVPGNTEAFF	TGCGCCAGCAGCCAAGTCCCAGGGAACACTGAAGCTTTCTTT
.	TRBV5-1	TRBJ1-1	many	CASSPLVSTEAFF	TGCGCCAGCAGCCCCCTGGTAAGCACTGAAGCTTTCTTT
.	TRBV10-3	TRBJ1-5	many	CAISEASGNQPQHF	TGTGCCATCAGTGAGGCTTCGGGGAATCAGCCCCAGCATTTT
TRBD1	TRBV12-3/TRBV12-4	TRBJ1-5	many	CASSTDRAVRPQHF	TGTGCCAGCAGTACCGACAGGGCGGTAAGGCCCCAGCATTTT
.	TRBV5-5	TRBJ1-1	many	CASSLSGTSPFF	TGTGCCAGCAGCTTGAGTGGGACATCACCTTTCTTT
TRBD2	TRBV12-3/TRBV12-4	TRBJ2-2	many	CASSYRPGLAGGPGTGELFF	TGTGCCAGCAGTTACCGTCCGGGACTAGCGGGGGGGCCGGGCACCGGGGAGCTGTTTTTT
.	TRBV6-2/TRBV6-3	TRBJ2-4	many	CASSLKGDTLAKNIQYF	TGTGCCAGCAGTCTCAAGGGGGACACACTAGCCAAAAACATTCAGTACTTC
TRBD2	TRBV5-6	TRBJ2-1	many	CASSEGLAGGLAGNEQFF	TGTGCCAGCAGCGAAGGACTAGCGGGGGGGTTGGCGGGCAATGAGCAGTTCTTC
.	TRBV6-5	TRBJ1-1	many	CASSYWGIGKDTEAFF	TGTGCCAGCAGTTACTGGGGGATAGGCAAGGACACTGAAGCTTTCTTT
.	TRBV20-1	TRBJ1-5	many	CSARMGGWGNQPQNF	TGCAGTGCTAGAATGGGAGGATGGGGCAATCAGCCCCAGAATTTT
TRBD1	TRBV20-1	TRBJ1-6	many	CSVQDRVESPLHF	TGCAGTGTCCAAGACAGGGTTGAATCACCCCTCCACTTT
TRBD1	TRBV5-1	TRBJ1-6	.	CASRMTGGDYNSPLHF	TGCGCCAGCAGAATGACAGGGGGCGATTATAATTCACCCCTCCACTTT
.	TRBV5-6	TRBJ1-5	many	CASSLGSAGNQPQHF	TGTGCCAGCAGCTTGGGTTCGGCAGGGAATCAGCCCCAGCATTTT
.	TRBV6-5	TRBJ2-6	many	CASSYSRGAGANVLTF	TGTGCCAGCAGTTACTCAAGGGGGGCTGGGGCCAACGTCCTGACTTTC
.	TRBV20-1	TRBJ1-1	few	CSAQAGNTEAFF	TGCAGTGCGCAAGCAGGGAACACTGAAGCTTTCTTT
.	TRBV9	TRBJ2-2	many	CASRRGVGELFF	TGTGCCAGCAGAAGAGGCGTCGGGGAGCTGTTTTTT
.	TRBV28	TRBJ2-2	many	CASSFGGQGTGELFF	TGTGCCAGCAGTTTCGGAGGTCAGGGGACCGGGGAGCTGTTTTTT
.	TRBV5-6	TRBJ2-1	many	CASSTTSGTPGQFF	TGTGCCAGCAGTACCACTTCCGGGACACCAGGGCAGTTCTTC
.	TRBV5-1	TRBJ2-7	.	CASSLDFKISYEQYF	TGCGCCAGCAGCTTGGACTTCAAGATCTCCTACGAGCAGTACTTC
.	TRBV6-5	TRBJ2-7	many	CASRRGFSAYEQYF	TGTGCCAGCAGGCGAGGATTTTCCGCCTACGAGCAGTACTTC
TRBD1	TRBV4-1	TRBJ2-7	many	CASSQVSARTGRIRWPEQYF	TGCGCCAGCAGCCAAGTCTCGGCTCGGACAGGGCGTATACGTTGGCCTGAGCAGTACTTC
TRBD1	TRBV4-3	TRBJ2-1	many	CASSQRQGRRDEQFF	TGCGCCAGCAGCCAAAGACAGGGGCGCAGAGATGAGCAGTTCTTC
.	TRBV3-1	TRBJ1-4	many	CASSQDSLNEKLFF	TGTGCCAGCAGCCAGGACAGTTTGAATGAAAAACTGTTTTTT
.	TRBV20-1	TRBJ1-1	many	CSAGGRGRMNTEAFF	TGCAGTGCCGGAGGCCGGGGACGGATGAACACTGAAGCTTTCTTT
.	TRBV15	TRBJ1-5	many	CATSRVRGSNQPQNF	TGTGCCACCAGCAGAGTCCGGGGGAGCAATCAGCCCCAGAATTTT
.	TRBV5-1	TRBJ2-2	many	CASSHRRAGNTGELFF	TGCGCCAGCAGCCACCGCCGGGCAGGGAACACCGGGGAGCTGTTTTTT
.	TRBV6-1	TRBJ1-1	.	CASSPTLPGMAVMNTEAFF	TGTGCCAGCAGTCCCACCTTACCAGGGATGGCGGTCATGAACACTGAAGCTTTCTTT